Detailed here is one T cell receptor beta chain. This clone was seen once. The specificity of this receptor is unknown. Qualities for individual bases were not recorded, and no much larger clone is one base off. These data originate in a study of blood T cell repertoires in COVID-19 (dated by TCRdb to 2019 to 2021). General notes on the study: The collaborator samples originated in the United States, Italy and Spain and spanned the acute and convalescent phases of COVID-19. Where HLA class I and class II types were available, the types were taken from metadata supplied by the sample provider, not from assay-based typing. Sample metadata almost always included a de-identified subject ID, COVID-19 status, age in years and sex. A freely available public database, intended as a resource for researchers studying the immune response to SARS-CoV-2, is where the repertoires were released. Subjects who had been exposed to COVID-19, were actively infected with it, or had recovered from it provided the deeply sampled blood TCRbeta repertoires that made up the dataset. The prospective study material was composed of cDNA or gDNA derived from T cells, B-cell-depleted T cells, or PBMCs. The samples were drawn from two sources: the first 160 participants of the ongoing ImmuneRACE study, and 1,000 to 1,500 subjects contributed by 6 global collaborators.

Overall study outcomes, separate from this receptor: How much clinical and demographic metadata was included differed by source and by participant, and the metadata was provided uncurated.

The collaborating institutions used their own protocols to collect whole blood in K2EDTA tubes. For TCRbeta analysis, collaborators shipped samples in one of three forms: frozen whole blood, isolated PBMCs, or DNA extracted from either of those sample types. Trimming leaves V shorter by 4 bases and J shorter by 4 bases, with the junction holding 7 bases beyond the gene matches. Spanning cysteine to phenylalanine, the CDR3 consists of 16 amino acids. Only the CDR3 portion is preserved as DNA: 48 bases, with reading frame beginning at the first base. The germline V gene gives CDR1 as SNHLY and CDR2 as FYNNEI. The immunoSEQ Assay, a bias-controlled multiplex PCR, was used to amplify TCRbeta CDR3 regions from genomic DNA. From the authors' description of their analysis: Nucleated cell counts per sample were estimated from amplification of reference gene primers within the assay. To quantify the absolute abundance of each unique TCRbeta CDR3 rearrangement, sequence reads were collapsed and filtered. Productive Simpson clonality was computed per sample as the square root of Simpson's diversity index over productive rearrangements. The source is immuneACCESS, and TCRdb retained only in-frame sequences with V and J called. Part of the clones is not carried over; for the studies checked, unresolved V genes explain less than half of this, and the remainder is unexplained. D and trimming come from the DNA, and the V and J calls and clone size come from that table. The sample table records tens of thousands of clones; 88% of these occur just once. About 31% of the sample comes from the top ten.

This sequence was found in a man between 65 and 85 years old with active COVID-19. Sequencing was carried out using peripheral blood. The chain couples TRBV2 to TRBJ1-5; TRBD1 agrees with 10 junctional bases. In nucleotide form, the sequence is TGTGCCAGCAGTGTTCAGACAGGGGGCGGGAATCAGCCCCAGCATTTT. The translation is CASSVQTGGGNQPQHF. The full variable domain, completed from the reference TRBV2 and TRBJ1-5 proteins outside the CDR3, reads EPEVTQTPSHQVTQMGQEVILRCVPISNHLYFYWYRQILGQKVEFLVSFYNNEISEKSEIFDDQFSVERPDGSNFTLKIRSTKLEDSAMYFCASSVQTGGGNQPQHFGDGTRLSIL.